The 29 T cell receptor beta chains presented below share a single source sample, sequenced in a study of tumor-infiltrating lymphocytes in primary liver carcinoma. The study co-extracted DNA and RNA from around 20-30 mg of unsorted bulk tissue. TCR beta cDNA came from around 0.5 ug total RNA, primed with a constant-region primer. Library construction for TCR beta comprised three nested multiplex PCR rounds performed with slightly modified ARM-PCR. For 10 cycles apiece, the opening two PCR rounds ran with TRBV1-TRBV30 forward primers and a C-beta reverse primer. In TCRdb, the multiplex PCR reads were re-called with MiXCR into one record per CDR3 protein. The data show some 110,000 distinct CDR3 sequences, 64% seen once. The sequencing input was liver tumor tissue from sampling region 3. As for subset: tumor region T3, left-lateral pole. Receptors originate from a woman aged 55-69 years with primary liver carcinoma and hepatitis B virus infection.

Turning to this clonotype: This may arise from a read error, as a much more abundant clone is one base away. The V gene is TRBV5-1, the J gene TRBJ1-2; 10 bases are a match to TRBD1. From germline, CDR1 is SGHRS and CDR2 YFSETQ. This CDR3 comprises 15 residues. CDR3 nucleotide sequence: TGCGCCAGCCGACCCCTGACAGGGGGCACCTATGACTACACCTTC. Translation gives CASRPLTGGTYDYTF.

Notes on this clonotype: At one boundary the junction diverges from the germline segment, which might be a read error. The chain employs TRBV11-3 and TRBJ2-1, with D possibly TRBD2 on 6 matching bases. CDR1 is SGHNT and CDR2 is YENEEA in the germline V gene. The CDR3 is 17 amino acids. Here the CDR3 DNA reads TGTACCAGCAGCTCCCGGGGGACGCGGACCATGGGCAATGGGCAGTTCTTC. Translation: CTSSSRGTRTMGNGQFF.

A note on this clonotype: Sequence at one end of the junction differs from germline and may be a read error. V is TRBV11-2 and J is TRBJ2-5; D possibly matches TRBD1 or TRBD2 (6 bases each). The CDR3 is 20 residues long. Germline-derived CDR1 and CDR2 are SGHAT and FQNNGV. The CDR3 bases are TGTGTCAGCAGCTTAGACCCCGACCCCCCAGGGGCGGGGCCACAAGAGACCCAGTACTTC. This gives the protein CVSSLDPDPPGAGPQETQYF. The complete variable domain, with remaining parts taken from reference TRBV11-2 and TRBJ2-5, reads EAGVAQSPRYKIIEKRQSVAFWCNPISGHATLYWYQQILGQGPKLLIQFQNNGVVDDSQLPKDRFSAERLKGVDSTLKIQPAKLEDSAVYLCVSSLDPDPPGAGPQETQYFGPGTRLLVL.

This clonotype came up a few times. This chain uses TRBV24-1 with TRBJ2-7, with a possible D match to TRBD2 (5 bases). The germline CDR1 and CDR2 sequences are KGHDR and SFDVKD. CDR3 length equals 14 residues. V lost 5 bases and J 5 bases, leaving 15 bases between the germline ends. CDR3 sequence reads: CATSASTAGHEQYF. The CDR3 region has the DNA TGTGCCACCAGTGCTAGTACCGCGGGCCACGAGCAGTACTTC.

Points on this clonotype: A read error may produce the germline difference seen at one junction end. The chain couples TRBV11-1 to TRBJ2-4; 7 positions agree with TRBD2. Germline lookup yields CDR1 SGHAT and CDR2 FQDESV (reference sequence). The length of the CDR3 is 14 residues. The CDR3 coding sequence is TGTGCCAACAGCGGGATAATGGTCAAAGACATTCAGTACTTC. This codes for CANSGIMVKDIQYF.

Ten or more counts support this clonotype. The chain couples TRBV4-1 to TRBJ1-2; 8 bases are shared with TRBD1. Looked up from germline, CDR1 is MGHRA and CDR2 is YSYEKL. V dropped 2 bases and J dropped 0; count of bases not matched to a gene: 8. The CDR3 is 17 amino acids. The CDR3 nucleotides read TGCGCCAGCAGCCAAAGGCAGGGGGCAATAGCTAACTATGGCTACACCTTC. It encodes CASSQRQGAIANYGYTF.

This clonotype was seen many times. The chain has TRBV10-3 and TRBJ2-5; TRBD2 is a possible D gene (5 bases). Trimming took off 2 bases at V and 7 bases at J, with 11 bases between the two ends. Germline V gene data show CDR1 as ENHRY and CDR2 as SYGVKD. This CDR3 has 13 residues. CDR3 loop: CAISETSWGTQYF. CDR3 in DNA: TGTGCCATCAGTGAGACTAGTTGGGGGACCCAGTACTTC.

The table lists this clonotype with many counts. The chain combines TRBV7-9 with TRBJ2-3; 7 bases agree with TRBD2. CDR1 and CDR2 from the germline V gene are SEHNR and FQNEAQ (reference sequence). J gave up 2 bases and V 5 bases, and 7 bases lay outside the gene matches. The CDR3 runs to 15 residues. The CDR3 bases are TGTGCCAGCAGCCTTCCTAGCGGCAACACAGATACGCAGTATTTT. Its protein is CASSLPSGNTDTQYF.

This clonotype appeared many times. This chain connects TRBV6-5 to TRBJ2-1; 9 nucleotides line up with TRBD1. Germline CDR1 reads MNHEY; CDR2 reads SVGAGI. The CDR3 runs 17 residues. V dropped 5 bases and J dropped 4; count of bases not matched to a gene: 12. CDR3 residues: CASSTYRGQVGYNEQFF. The CDR3 region has the DNA TGTGCCAGCAGTACTTACAGGGGGCAGGTGGGGTACAATGAGCAGTTCTTC.

This clonotype was seen at least ten times. The chain employs TRBV5-1 and TRBJ2-1, with 9 positions matching TRBD2. Germline trimming cut 9 bases from V and 7 bases from J; bases unmatched to any gene: 11. The CDR3 is 14 residues long. CDR1 and CDR2 (germline): SGHRS, YFSETQ. CDR3 DNA: TGCGCCACCACGCTAGCGGGAATAGGGAATGAGCAGTTCTTC. Its protein product is CATTLAGIGNEQFF.

In its sample, this clonotype ranks as medium-sized. This chain uses TRBV29-1 with TRBJ1-5; 9 bases agree with TRBD1. Per germline, CDR1 SQVTM and CDR2 ANQGSEA. V lost 5 bases to trimming and J lost 5 bases; unmatched junction nucleotides: 1. There are 12 residues in the CDR3. CDR3 residues: CSVRTGDQPQHF. As DNA, the CDR3 is TGCAGCGTTCGGACAGGGGATCAGCCCCAGCATTTT.

J is TRBJ2-7 and V is TRBV11-2; a possible D gene is TRBD2 (5 bases). The germline CDR1 and CDR2 sequences are SGHAT and FQNNGV. Trimming stripped 8 bases from V and 3 bases from J, with 11 bases between. This CDR3 is 12 amino acids long. Here the CDR3 reads CASFGRGYEQYF. The DNA of the CDR3 is TGTGCCAGCTTCGGTCGGGGCTACGAGCAGTACTTC.

Concerning this clonotype: Relative to the germline gene, one junction end is altered; a read error may explain this. The rearrangement uses TRBV11-2 and TRBJ2-3; 9 bases are shared with TRBD1. CDR3 length equals 15 residues. CDR1 is SGHAT and CDR2 is FQNNGV in the germline V gene. The CDR3 region is CASILGTGNTDTQYF. The CDR3 coding sequence is TGTGCTAGCATCTTAGGGACAGGGAACACAGATACGCAGTATTTT.

Concerning this clonotype: A read error may be the cause here, since a much bigger clone is one base away. CDR3 loop: CASSLGQEAYEQYF. The DNA for the CDR3 is TGTGCCAGCAGCCTGGGACAGGAGGCTTACGAGCAGTACTTC. V gene TRBV7-9 combines with J gene TRBJ2-7, with 8 bases fitting TRBD1. With V trimmed by 5 bases and J by 4 bases, 7 bases remained unmatched. CDR1 SEHNR and CDR2 FQNEAQ come from the germline V gene (reference sequence). CDR3 length: 14 amino acids.

Details on this clonotype: One junction end disagrees with the germline gene, perhaps due to a read error. This sequence joins TRBV28 and TRBJ1-2; no definite D call. Per the germline V gene, CDR1 is MDHEN and CDR2 is SYDVKM. CDR3 length equals 18 residues. Written as DNA, the CDR3 is TGTGCCACCAGTCAAAGATCGTTTGCGGCCCCGGTTGACTATGGCTACACCTTC. Encoded protein: CATSQRSFAAPVDYGYTF.

This clonotype was counted many times. CDR3: CASNGPRQGYSGELFF. In DNA, the CDR3 is TGTGCCAGCAATGGGCCTAGGCAGGGATATTCCGGGGAGCTGTTTTTT. This chain connects TRBV6-6 to TRBJ2-2, with D possibly matching TRBD1 (5 bases). The CDR3 covers 16 residues. Germline V gene lookup returns CDR1 MNHNY and CDR2 SVGAGI (reference sequence). V was trimmed by 7 bases and J by 6 bases, leaving 21 bases between them.

The rearrangement uses TRBV7-3 and TRBJ2-5; no reliable D call. V shed 7 bases and J shed 5 bases, with 17 bases lying between them. The CDR3 extends over 14 amino acids. CDR1 and CDR2 from the germline V gene are SGHTA and FQGTGA. The CDR3 sequence is CASNEDPAVETQYF. The DNA for the CDR3 is TGTGCCAGCAATGAGGACCCGGCGGTGGAGACCCAGTACTTC.

A note on this clonotype: An end of the junction does not agree with germline; a read error may underlie this. This chain joins TRBV11-2 and TRBJ2-3; 7 bases match TRBD2. Germline V CDR1 and CDR2: SGHAT, FQNNGV. This CDR3 is built from 17 residues. The CDR3 loop reads CASSLGGLRYASDTQYF. In DNA, the CDR3 is TGTGCCAGCAGCTTAGGGGGACTAAGGTACGCGTCAGATACGCAGTATTTC.

Concerning this clonotype: The junction departs from the called germline gene at one end, perhaps through a read error. The chain has TRBV7-9 and TRBJ2-5, with no clear D. This CDR3 is built from 12 residues. The germline V gene has CDR1 SEHNR and CDR2 FQNEAQ (reference sequence). CDR3: CASSLASETHYF. DNA for the CDR3: TGTGCCAGCAGCTTGGCCTCAGAGACCCATTACTTC.

The chain carries TRBV7-3 and TRBJ2-3; D tentatively reads TRBD1 or TRBD2 (6 bases each). V gave up 2 bases and J gave up 4 bases, with 10 bases separating them. The CDR3 runs to 14 residues. From germline, CDR1 is SGHTA and CDR2 FQGTGA. The chain's CDR3 is CASSLSGGPDTQYF. The CDR3 bases are TGTGCCAGCAGCTTATCCGGGGGCCCAGATACGCAGTATTTT.

This clonotype was observed many times. The V call is TRBV6-5, the J call TRBJ2-3, with D maybe TRBD1 (6 bases). CDR1 and CDR2 (germline): MNHEY, SVGAGI. Trimming left V 7 bases short and J 0 bases short, with 26 bases between. There are 19 residues in the CDR3. The CDR3: CASIPLGGVILTSTDTQYF. The CDR3 coding sequence is TGTGCCAGCATCCCTTTAGGGGGAGTCATCCTTACTAGCACAGATACGCAGTATTTT.

This chain joins TRBV7-2 and TRBJ2-6; D tentatively fits TRBD1 or TRBD2 (5 bases each). The CDR3 sequence is 16 residues long. CDR1 SGHTA and CDR2 FQGNSA come from the germline V gene. Trimming left V 1 base short and J 0 bases short, with 7 bases between. The CDR3 bases are TGTGCCAGCAGCTTAGGGGGGTTCTCTGGGGCCAACGTCCTGACTTTC. Residues: CASSLGGFSGANVLTF. The full variable domain, its missing parts supplied by reference TRBV7-2 and TRBJ2-6, is GAGVSQSPSNKVTEKGKDVELRCDPISGHTALYWYRQSLGQGLEFLIYFQGNSAPDKSGLPSDRFSAERTGGSVSTLTIQRTQQEDSAVYLCASSLGGFSGANVLTFGAGSRLTVL.

Notes on this clonotype: Germline is not matched at one junction end, which may reflect a read error. The rearrangement uses TRBV11-2 and TRBJ1-1, with TRBD1 identical over 7 bases. The germline V gene encodes CDR1 SGHAT and CDR2 FQNNGV. This CDR3 is 14 amino acids long. CDR3 residues: CASSFTGDNTEAFF. DNA of the CDR3: TGTGCCAGCAGCTTTACAGGGGATAACACTGAAGCGTTCTTT.

About this clonotype itself: A much larger clonotype is one base distant, so this may be a read error. The chain links TRBV6-1 to TRBJ2-1; 7 bases align to TRBD1. Germline lookup yields CDR1 MNHNS and CDR2 SASEGT. The CDR3 is 15 residues long. CDR3 residues: CASRGGESSYNDQFF. The CDR3 bases are TGTGCCAGCAGAGGGGGCGAGAGCTCCTACAATGATCAGTTCTTC.

This clonotype occurred once. The chain has TRBV7-8 and TRBJ2-1; unclear D gene. The length of the CDR3 is 13 residues. V lost 7 bases, J lost 9 bases, and 16 bases lay in between. The V gene's germline CDR1 is SGHVS and CDR2 FQNEAQ. The CDR3 DNA follows: TGTGCCAGCAACTTGGGCCGTAACAGTGAGCAGTTCTTC. It codes for CASNLGRNSEQFF.

This clonotype was recorded many times. This chain joins TRBV10-3 and TRBJ2-5, with D possibly matching TRBD2 (6 bases). Germline values: CDR1 ENHRY, CDR2 SYGVKD. Trimming removed 0 bases at V and 6 bases at J, with 8 bases between. The CDR3 covers 13 residues. This CDR3 reads CAISESEGQTQYF. The CDR3 DNA is TGTGCCATCAGTGAGTCGGAGGGACAGACCCAGTACTTC.

With regard to this clonotype: This clone may be a read error of a much larger clone one base away. This chain joins TRBV12-3 or TRBV12-4 and TRBJ1-1; 7 positions agree with TRBD1. This CDR3 contains 17 residues. J was trimmed by 0 bases and V by 11 bases; bases with no gene match: 18. The CDR3, as DNA: TGTGCCGGCAAGAGGGGGGGCACAGGGGCGCTGAACACTGAAGCTTTCTTT. Translated: CAGKRGGTGALNTEAFF.

The rearrangement uses TRBV2 and TRBJ2-1, with TRBD1 identical over 11 bases. V was clipped by 4 bases and J by 6 bases; unmatched bases: 5. The CDR3 is 15 residues long. In germline, CDR1 is SNHLY, CDR2 FYNNEI. DNA of the CDR3: TGTGCCAGCAGTGGTGGACAGGGGGCGCGCAATGAGCAGTTCTTC. Translated, it gives CASSGGQGARNEQFF.

On this clonotype itself: One end of the junction does not line up with germline, which may come from a read error. The V call is TRBV11-2, the J call TRBJ1-6; D remains unclear. The CDR3 contains 15 residues. CDR1 and CDR2 (germline): SGHAT, FQNNGV. CDR3 in amino acids: CTSSFSGPYNSPLHF. The DNA for the CDR3 is TGTACCAGCAGTTTTTCTGGCCCGTACAACTCACCCCTCCACTTT. The full variable domain, in which reference TRBV11-2 and TRBJ1-6 provide the parts outside the CDR3, is EAGVAQSPRYKIIEKRQSVAFWCNPISGHATLYWYQQILGQGPKLLIQFQNNGVVDDSQLPKDRFSAERLKGVDSTLKIQPAKLEDSAVYLCTSSFSGPYNSPLHFGNGTRLTVT.